Following are 20 T cell receptor beta chains from one sample sequenced in a study of T and B cells in COVID-19 patients. TRB was amplified from about 260-540 ng of blood genomic DNA. TRB rearrangements were amplified by multiplex PCR with BIOMED2 TRB-A/B primers. Each CDR3 protein is one row after TCRdb ran MiXCR on the multiplex PCR reads. The sample yields roughly 5,000 distinct CDR3 sequences, 30% to 40% seen once. Sequenced input: blood. These receptor sequences come from a human donor who had recovered from COVID-19.

The rearrangement links TRBV19 to TRBJ2-2; 9 positions agree with TRBD1. Looked up from germline, CDR1 is LNHDA and CDR2 is SQIVND (reference sequence). This CDR3 spans 15 amino acids. V shed 9 bases and J 7 bases; nucleotides not matched to a gene: 12. CDR3 in DNA: TGTGCCAGCAGCTTGGACAGGGGATACGGCGGGGAGCTGTTTTTT. Residues: CASSLDRGYGGELFF.

This sequence joins TRBV30 and TRBJ1-5; no clear D gene. Germline-derived CDR1 and CDR2 are GTSNPN and SVGIG (reference sequence). The CDR3 spans 13 residues. The V gene lost 2 bases and the J gene lost 4 bases, with 9 bases spanning the gap. The DNA of the CDR3 is TGTGCCTGGAGTCGACGAGGTAATCAGCCCCAGCATTTT. It encodes CAWSRRGNQPQHF.

This clonotype was observed a few times. The chain recombines TRBV6-5 with TRBJ2-2; 8 nucleotides agree with TRBD1. Germline assignment: CDR1 MNHEY and CDR2 SVGAGI. CDR3 length: 13 amino acids. J was trimmed by 6 bases and V by 10 bases; bases with no gene match: 7. CDR3 DNA: TGTGCCACTCGACAGGGGAAGCCCGGGGAGCTGTTTTTT. This sequence encodes CATRQGKPGELFF.

In its sample, this clonotype was seen a few times. This chain connects TRBV5-4 to TRBJ2-7, with TRBD1 as a possible D gene (6 bases). CDR1 is SGHNT and CDR2 is YYREEE in the germline V gene (reference sequence). V dropped 4 bases and J dropped 2 bases, with 19 bases sitting between them. The CDR3 runs 16 residues. CDR3 amino acids: CASSAWVGQITYEQYF. The CDR3 bases are TGTGCCAGCAGCGCTTGGGTTGGACAGATTACCTACGAGCAGTACTTC.

This clonotype is medium-sized by share. The V gene is TRBV19, the J gene TRBJ1-2; no definite D call. Germline V gene lookup returns CDR1 LNHDA and CDR2 SQIVND (reference sequence). V was cut by 5 bases and J by 1 base, with 14 bases left in between. CDR3 length: 15 residues. This chain's CDR3 is CASSPRIDLNYGYTF. The CDR3 bases are TGTGCCAGTAGTCCCCGAATTGATCTTAACTATGGCTACACCTTC.

This clonotype was observed a handful of times. J is TRBJ1-5 and V is TRBV15, with D perhaps matching TRBD1 (5 bases). The CDR3 contains 13 residues. The ends were cut back, 4 bases at V and 4 bases at J, with 8 bases in the middle. Germline V gives CDR1 LNHNV, CDR2 YYDKDF (reference sequence). DNA of the CDR3: TGTGCCACCAGCATACCAGGGAATCAGCCCCAGCATTTT. Amino acids: CATSIPGNQPQHF.

A few counts support this clonotype. In nucleotides, the CDR3 is TGCAGCGTTGAAGATCTCATAGGGGGCACTGAAGCTTTCTTT. This sequence encodes CSVEDLIGGTEAFF. The chain links TRBV29-1 to TRBJ1-1; a weak D match, TRBD1 (6 bases). Germline values: CDR1 SQVTM, CDR2 ANQGSEA. This CDR3 spans 14 amino acids. V was clipped by 0 bases and J by 4 bases, with 12 bases between them.

Judged by abundance, this clonotype is medium-sized. The CDR3 loop is CSAGRGLAGEQYF. Written as DNA, the CDR3 is TGCAGCGCAGGGAGGGGTCTAGCGGGCGAGCAGTACTTC. The chain joins TRBV29-1 to TRBJ2-7; 8 nucleotides match TRBD2. CDR3 length: 13 residues. Germline CDR1 and CDR2: SQVTM and ANQGSEA. V trimming: 7 bases; J trimming: 6 bases; junction bases outside the gene matches: 11.

This clonotype was seen more than once but under ten times. The rearrangement links TRBV18 to TRBJ2-3; 10 bases map to TRBD2. In germline, CDR1 is KGHSH, CDR2 LQKENI. CDR3 length equals 15 residues. V lost 6 bases to trimming and J lost 2 bases; unmatched junction nucleotides: 5. CDR3 amino acids: CASSPTSGVTDTQYF. In DNA, the CDR3 is TGTGCCAGCTCTCCCACTAGCGGGGTCACAGATACGCAGTATTTT.

The rearrangement uses TRBV30 and TRBJ1-5; no firm D call. CDR1 and CDR2 from the germline V gene are GTSNPN and SVGIG (reference sequence). There are 13 residues in the CDR3. V lost 1 base and J lost 5, with 9 bases in between. Written as DNA, the CDR3 is TGTGCCTGGAGTGAACGTTGGGATCAGCCCCAGCATTTT. Translated, it gives CAWSERWDQPQHF.

As concerns this clonotype: A read error is possible here, since a much larger clone lies one base away. The CDR3 ends on some other residue instead of the conserved phenylalanine or tryptophan, so this is likely a read error. This chain's CDR3 is CASSPPGVKETQYI. The CDR3, as DNA: TGTGCCAGCTCACCACCGGGGGTTAAAGAGACCCAGTACATC. This chain uses TRBV18 with TRBJ2-5, with D perhaps matching TRBD1 or TRBD2 (5 bases each). CDR1 KGHSH and CDR2 LQKENI come from the germline V gene. Trimming left V 0 bases short and J 3 bases short, with 8 bases between. The CDR3 is made up of 14 amino acids.

This clonotype is judged medium-sized. The V call is TRBV19, the J call TRBJ2-1, with 11 bases fitting TRBD1. The V and J ends lost 4 bases and 4 bases, in that order; junction bases with no gene match: 6. From germline, CDR1 is LNHDA and CDR2 SQIVND (reference sequence). CDR3 length: 16 amino acids. CDR3 sequence (DNA): TGTGCCAGTAGTAGGACCGGGACAGGGGGGTACAATGAGCAGTTCTTC. Translating gives CASSRTGTGGYNEQFF.

In its sample, this clonotype ranks as medium-sized. The V call is TRBV19, the J call TRBJ2-3, with 7 bases that match TRBD2. Germline lookup yields CDR1 LNHDA and CDR2 SQIVND (reference sequence). The CDR3 is 15 amino acids. The trim removed 3 bases at V and 5 bases at J, leaving 8 bases unmatched. CDR3 nucleotide sequence: TGTGCCAGTAGTATTAGGGCGGGAGCCGGAGATACGCAGTATTTT. It codes for CASSIRAGAGDTQYF.

The chain employs TRBV18 and TRBJ2-2; D ambiguous. The CDR3 is made up of 12 amino acids. CDR1 is KGHSH, CDR2 LQKENI, per germline. Trimming left V 0 bases short and J 8 bases short, with 4 bases between. The CDR3 sequence is CASSPPTGELFF. DNA for the CDR3: TGTGCCAGCTCACCACCAACTGGGGAGCTGTTTTTT.

There are a few counts of this clonotype. The V gene is TRBV18, the J gene TRBJ2-7; D is unresolved. The CDR3 runs 12 residues. Germline V gene lookup returns CDR1 KGHSH and CDR2 LQKENI. The V end lost 3 bases, the J end lost 0 bases, and 3 bases lay between the germline ends. The DNA for the CDR3 is TGTGCCAGCTCACCGAGCTCCTACGAGCAGTACTTC. Amino acid sequence: CASSPSSYEQYF.

This clonotype turned up a few times. The gene calls are TRBV12-3 or TRBV12-4 and TRBJ2-3; 10 bases are shared with TRBD2. This CDR3 has 17 residues. Trimming removed 5 bases from V and 4 bases from J; junction bases left unmatched: 12. The CDR3 region is CASSQHSSGSNADTQYF. DNA of the CDR3: TGTGCCAGCAGTCAACACTCTAGCGGGAGTAACGCAGATACGCAGTATTTT.

The chain joins TRBV27 to TRBJ1-3, with D tentatively TRBD1 (5 bases). There are 16 residues in the CDR3. The V end lost 6 bases, the J end lost 0 bases, and 15 bases lay between the germline ends. Germline lookup yields CDR1 MNHEY and CDR2 SMNVEV (reference sequence). The CDR3 region has the DNA TGTGCCAGCAGCCAAGATCCAGGGTACTCTGGAAACACCATATATTTT. Encoded protein: CASSQDPGYSGNTIYF.

Worth noting for this clonotype: This could be a read error, since a much larger clone is one nucleotide away. The chain couples TRBV19 to TRBJ2-7, with D perhaps TRBD1 (6 bases). This CDR3 is built from 15 residues. Looked up from germline, CDR1 is LNHDA and CDR2 is SQIVND (reference sequence). V lost 5 bases to trimming and J lost 6 bases, with 20 bases between them. CDR3 region: CASSVGTRGRGEQYF. The CDR3 DNA is TGTGCCAGTAGTGTTGGCACCAGGGGCAGGGGCGAGCAGTACTTC.

As concerns this clonotype: A much larger clone lies a single base off, so this may be a read error. Since the CDR3 does not end with the conserved phenylalanine or tryptophan, this likely comes from a read error. The chain uses TRBV6-1 and TRBJ2-3, with TRBD1 matching over 7 bases. CDR1 is MNHNS and CDR2 is SASEGT in the germline V gene. Trimming cost V 4 bases and J 5 bases; bases outside gene matches: 9. The CDR3 is made up of 15 amino acids. CDR3 sequence reads: CASSGQGDAQDTQYS. CDR3 DNA: TGTGCCAGCAGTGGACAGGGCGATGCTCAAGATACGCAGTATTCT.

Only one count was recorded for this clonotype. This chain joins TRBV19 and TRBJ2-1; 10 bases agree with TRBD2. This CDR3 comprises 16 residues. Germline V gene lookup returns CDR1 LNHDA and CDR2 SQIVND (reference sequence). Unmatched junction bases numbered 5, after V lost 4 bases and J lost 2 bases. CDR3 loop: CASSRRTSGAYNEQFF. For the CDR3, the DNA is TGTGCCAGTAGTAGGCGGACTAGCGGAGCCTACAATGAGCAGTTCTTC.